The next 15 T cell receptor beta chains were all read from a single sample in a study of T cell changes during pregnancy in multiple sclerosis. The protocol was immunoSEQ multiplex PCR, while the TCRdb copy is restricted to in-frame clones and leaves out a portion. The top ten hold about 0.42% of the sample, which has about 75,000 clones, 85% to 95% seen once. The source was CD4+ T cells from peripheral blood mononuclear cells, collected before pregnancy. The source is a female donor with multiple sclerosis, enrolled in a pregnancy study.

This clone was observed a handful of times. V gene TRBV30 combines with J gene TRBJ1-2; 7 nucleotides align to TRBD1. V trimming: 4 bases; J trimming: 4 bases; junction bases outside the gene matches: 9. CDR3 length: 14 amino acids. The V gene's germline CDR1 is GTSNPN and CDR2 SVGIG (reference sequence). The CDR3 DNA is TGTGCCTGGACAGTGACCAGGGGGAGCTATGGCTACACCTTC. Its translation is CAWTVTRGSYGYTF.

This clone is a singleton in its sample. The chain employs TRBV15 and TRBJ1-5, with 7 bases lining up with TRBD1. V lost 8 bases, J lost 4 bases, and 5 bases stayed unmatched. This CDR3 has 13 residues. Germline V gene lookup returns CDR1 LNHNV and CDR2 YYDKDF (reference sequence). The CDR3 loop is CATSTGRNQPQHF. CDR3 in DNA: TGTGCCACCTCGACAGGGAGAAATCAGCCCCAGCATTTT.

The genes are TRBV7-6 and TRBJ2-1; D is unclear. CDR3 length: 13 amino acids. Trimming removed 1 base at V and 6 bases at J, with 7 bases between. Per the germline V gene, CDR1 is SGHVS and CDR2 is FNYEAQ. CDR3 coding DNA: TGTGCCAGCAGCTTAGTCCCAGTCAATGAGCAGTTCTTC. Amino acids: CASSLVPVNEQFF. Using reference TRBV7-6 and TRBJ2-1 for the parts outside the CDR3, the full variable domain is GAGVSQSPRYKVTKRGQDVALRCDPISGHVSLYWYRQALGQGPEFLTYFNYEAQQDKSGLPNDRFSAERPEGSISTLTIQRTEQRDSAMYRCASSLVPVNEQFFGPGTRLTVL.

The chain couples TRBV2 to TRBJ2-3; TRBD2 matches 8 bases. Germline V gives CDR1 SNHLY, CDR2 FYNNEI. J gave up 2 bases and V 5 bases, and 6 bases lay outside the gene matches. The CDR3 has 15 residues. CDR3 DNA: TGTGCCAGCAGTTCGAGCGGGAGCGCCACAGATACGCAGTATTTT. It encodes CASSSSGSATDTQYF.

V gene TRBV9 combines with J gene TRBJ1-2, with TRBD1 identical over 8 bases. The V gene's germline CDR1 is SGDLS and CDR2 YYNGEE. The CDR3 length is 12 residues. The trim removed 3 bases at V and 8 bases at J, leaving 3 bases unmatched. The CDR3 sequence is CASSAWTGGYTF. CDR3 DNA: TGTGCCAGCAGCGCTTGGACAGGGGGCTACACCTTC.

The chain is built from TRBV5-4 and TRBJ1-1; tentative D call: TRBD1 (5 bases). Germline values: CDR1 SGHNT, CDR2 YYREEE (reference sequence). Trimming took 4 bases from V and 0 from J, leaving 10 bases between them. The CDR3 sequence is 14 residues long. CDR3 protein: CASSQGVLNTEAFF. As DNA, the CDR3 is TGTGCCAGCAGCCAGGGCGTTCTGAACACTGAAGCTTTCTTT.

The genes are TRBV5-4 and TRBJ1-6, with TRBD1 as a possible D gene (6 bases). This CDR3 has 16 amino acids. Germline V lookup: CDR1 SGHNT, CDR2 YYREEE (reference sequence). Between the trimmed V and J ends, which lost 3 bases and 5 bases, there was a span of 15 bases. CDR3 sequence reads: CASSSGGATHNSPLHF. The CDR3 nucleotides read TGTGCCAGCAGCTCGGGGGGGGCCACCCATAATTCACCCCTCCACTTT.

J is TRBJ1-1 and V is TRBV2; D call uncertain. Per germline, CDR1 SNHLY and CDR2 FYNNEI. Trimming pared 7 bases from V and 1 base from J, leaving 10 bases between. The CDR3 is 13 residues long. The CDR3 protein is CASTTDWNTEAFF. Written as DNA, the CDR3 is TGTGCCAGCACTACCGACTGGAACACTGAAGCTTTCTTT. Filled out from reference TRBV2 and TRBJ1-1, the complete variable domain reads EPEVTQTPSHQVTQMGQEVILRCVPISNHLYFYWYRQILGQKVEFLVSFYNNEISEKSEIFDDQFSVERPDGSNFTLKIRSTKLEDSAMYFCASTTDWNTEAFFGQGTRLTVV.

The CDR3 loop reads CASSVGSTSTDTQYF. In DNA form, the CDR3 reads TGTGCCAGCAGCGTAGGGAGTACTAGCACAGATACGCAGTATTTT. The chain combines TRBV11-2 with TRBJ2-3; the D gene is possibly TRBD2 (5 bases). CDR3 length: 15 residues. Trimming pared 5 bases from V and 0 bases from J, leaving 12 bases between. CDR1 and CDR2 (germline): SGHAT, FQNNGV. The variable domain in full, completed from reference TRBV11-2 and TRBJ2-3, reads EAGVAQSPRYKIIEKRQSVAFWCNPISGHATLYWYQQILGQGPKLLIQFQNNGVVDDSQLPKDRFSAERLKGVDSTLKIQPAKLEDSAVYLCASSVGSTSTDTQYFGPGTRLTVL.

The J gene is TRBJ2-7, the V gene TRBV27; 9 bases agree with TRBD1. Germline V gives CDR1 MNHEY, CDR2 SMNVEV (reference sequence). This CDR3 spans 17 amino acids. With V trimmed by 5 bases and J by 4 bases, 15 bases remained unmatched. The CDR3: CASSLWGDREGRYEQYF. The CDR3 coding sequence is TGTGCCAGCAGTCTATGGGGGGACAGGGAGGGTAGATACGAGCAGTACTTC.

The chain is built from TRBV11-2 and TRBJ2-7; TRBD2 matches at 10 bases. The CDR3 covers 17 residues. Germline V gene data show CDR1 as SGHAT and CDR2 as FQNNGV. V was clipped by 1 base and J by 3 bases; unmatched bases: 9. The CDR3, as DNA: TGTGCCAGCAGCTTAGTGGGACGGACTAGCGGTTTCTACGAGCAGTACTTC. It encodes CASSLVGRTSGFYEQYF.

The V call is TRBV14, the J call TRBJ2-7, with 8 positions matching TRBD1. V trimming: 4 bases; J trimming: 4 bases; junction bases outside the gene matches: 9. Germline CDR1 reads SGHDN; CDR2 reads FVKESK. There are 15 residues in the CDR3. This CDR3 reads CASSRSGQGSYEQYF. The CDR3 coding sequence is TGTGCCAGCAGCCGGTCAGGACAGGGATCGTACGAGCAGTACTTC.

V is TRBV19 and J is TRBJ1-2; D is ambiguous. Trimming removed 10 bases at V and 6 bases at J, with 12 bases between. The CDR3 runs to 11 residues. Germline V gene data show CDR1 as LNHDA and CDR2 as SQIVND (reference sequence). CDR3 in amino acids: CATQQNHGYTF. The CDR3, as DNA: TGTGCCACCCAACAGAACCATGGCTACACCTTC.

The chain recombines TRBV19 with TRBJ1-2; no reliable D call. The germline V gene encodes CDR1 LNHDA and CDR2 SQIVND (reference sequence). V dropped 7 bases and J dropped 3 bases, with 18 bases sitting between them. The CDR3 covers 15 residues. The CDR3 sequence is CASTPSFAGYYGYTF. CDR3 bases: TGTGCCAGTACACCTTCGTTCGCGGGTTACTATGGCTACACCTTC. The full variable domain, with the rest looked up from reference TRBV19 and TRBJ1-2, is DGGITQSPKYLFRKEGQNVTLSCEQNLNHDAMYWYRQDPGQGLRLIYYSQIVNDFQKGDIAEGYSVSREKKESFPLTVTSAQKNPTAFYLCASTPSFAGYYGYTFGSGTRLTVV.

This clone was detected only once. The V call is TRBV7-8, the J call TRBJ2-7; TRBD2 agrees at 12 bases. From germline, CDR1 is SGHVS and CDR2 FQNEAQ. This CDR3 comprises 14 residues. This CDR3 is CACGLAGPSYEQYF. The CDR3 DNA is TGTGCTTGCGGACTAGCGGGACCTTCCTACGAGCAGTACTTC.